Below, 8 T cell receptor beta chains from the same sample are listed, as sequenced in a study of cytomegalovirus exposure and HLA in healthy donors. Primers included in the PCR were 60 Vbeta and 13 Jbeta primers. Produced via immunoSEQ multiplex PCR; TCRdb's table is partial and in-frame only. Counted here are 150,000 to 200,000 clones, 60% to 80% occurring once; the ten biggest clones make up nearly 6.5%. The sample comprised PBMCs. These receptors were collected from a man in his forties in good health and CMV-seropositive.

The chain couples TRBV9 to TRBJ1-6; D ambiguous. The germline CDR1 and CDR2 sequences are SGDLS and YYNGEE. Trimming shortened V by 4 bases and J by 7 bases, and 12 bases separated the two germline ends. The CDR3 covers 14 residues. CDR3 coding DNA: TGTGCCAGCAGCAACCGGAGGGAGAATTCACCCCTCCACTTT. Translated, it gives CASSNRRENSPLHF.

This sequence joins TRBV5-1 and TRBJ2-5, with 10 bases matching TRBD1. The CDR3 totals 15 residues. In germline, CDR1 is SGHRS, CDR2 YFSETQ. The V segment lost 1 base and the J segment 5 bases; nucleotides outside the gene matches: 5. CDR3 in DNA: TGCGCCAGCAGCTTGTTGACAGGGGGCGAGGAGACCCAGTACTTC. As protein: CASSLLTGGEETQYF.

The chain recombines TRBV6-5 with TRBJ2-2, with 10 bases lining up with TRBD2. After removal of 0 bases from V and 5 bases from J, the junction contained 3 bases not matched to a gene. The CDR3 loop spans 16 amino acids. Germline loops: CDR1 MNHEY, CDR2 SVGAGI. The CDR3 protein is CASSYSLAGRTGELFF. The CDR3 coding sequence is TGTGCCAGCAGTTACTCACTAGCGGGACGGACCGGGGAGCTGTTTTTT.

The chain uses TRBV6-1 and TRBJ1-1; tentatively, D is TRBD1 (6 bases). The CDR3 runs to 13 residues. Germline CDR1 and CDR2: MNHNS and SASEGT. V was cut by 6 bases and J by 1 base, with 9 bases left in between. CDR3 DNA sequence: TGTGCCAGCAGCTCACAGGGGAACACTGAAGCTTTCTTT. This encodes CASSSQGNTEAFF.

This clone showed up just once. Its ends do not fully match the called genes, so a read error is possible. The CDR3 coding sequence is TGTGCCTGGGGACACCTCCTCTCTGGGGCCAACGGCCTGACTTTC. It specifies CAWGHLLSGANGLTF. The genes are TRBV30 and TRBJ2-6, with a possible D match to TRBD1 (5 bases). This CDR3 has 15 residues. Germline V gene lookup returns CDR1 GTSNPN and CDR2 SVGIG (reference sequence).

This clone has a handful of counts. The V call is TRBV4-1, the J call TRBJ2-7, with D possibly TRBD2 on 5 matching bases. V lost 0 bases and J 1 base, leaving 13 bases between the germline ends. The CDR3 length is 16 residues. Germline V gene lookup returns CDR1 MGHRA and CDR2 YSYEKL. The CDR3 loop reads CASSQEKERGSYEQYF. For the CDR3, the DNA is TGCGCCAGCAGCCAAGAAAAGGAACGGGGATCCTACGAGCAGTACTTC.

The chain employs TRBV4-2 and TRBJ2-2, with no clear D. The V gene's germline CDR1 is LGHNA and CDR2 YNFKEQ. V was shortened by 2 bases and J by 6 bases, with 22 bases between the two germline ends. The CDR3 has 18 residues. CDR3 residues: CASSQHLLELGYAGELFF. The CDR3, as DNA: TGTGCCAGCAGCCAACACCTCCTTGAGCTAGGATACGCCGGGGAGCTGTTTTTT.

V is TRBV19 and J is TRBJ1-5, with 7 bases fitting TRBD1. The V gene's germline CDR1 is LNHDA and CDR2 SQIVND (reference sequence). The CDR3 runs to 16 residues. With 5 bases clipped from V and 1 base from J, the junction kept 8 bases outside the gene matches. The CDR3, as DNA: TGTGCCAGTAGTCCCCGGAGGGGACAGAGCAATCAGCCCCAGCATTTT. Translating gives CASSPRRGQSNQPQHF.